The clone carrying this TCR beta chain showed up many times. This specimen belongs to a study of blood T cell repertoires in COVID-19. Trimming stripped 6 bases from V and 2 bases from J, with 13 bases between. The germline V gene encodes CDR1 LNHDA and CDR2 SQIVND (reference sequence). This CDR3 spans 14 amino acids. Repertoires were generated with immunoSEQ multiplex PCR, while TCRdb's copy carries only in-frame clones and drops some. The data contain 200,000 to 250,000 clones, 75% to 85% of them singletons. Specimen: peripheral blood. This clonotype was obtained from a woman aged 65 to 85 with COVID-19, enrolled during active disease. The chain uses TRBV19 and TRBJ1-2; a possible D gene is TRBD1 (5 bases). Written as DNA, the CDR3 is TGTGCCAGTAGCCGGACGACAGTGAACTATGGCTACACCTTC. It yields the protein CASSRTTVNYGYTF.